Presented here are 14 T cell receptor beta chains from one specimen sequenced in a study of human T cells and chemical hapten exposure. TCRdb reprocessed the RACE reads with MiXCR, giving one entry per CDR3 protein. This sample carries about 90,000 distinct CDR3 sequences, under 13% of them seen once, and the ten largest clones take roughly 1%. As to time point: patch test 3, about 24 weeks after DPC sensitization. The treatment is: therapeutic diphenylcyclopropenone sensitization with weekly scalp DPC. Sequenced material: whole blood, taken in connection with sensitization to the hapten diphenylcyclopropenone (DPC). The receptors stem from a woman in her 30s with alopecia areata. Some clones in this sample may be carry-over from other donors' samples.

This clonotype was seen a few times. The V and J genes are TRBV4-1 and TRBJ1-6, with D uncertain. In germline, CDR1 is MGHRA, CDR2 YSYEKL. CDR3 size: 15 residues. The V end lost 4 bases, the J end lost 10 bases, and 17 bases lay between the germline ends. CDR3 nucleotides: TGCGCCAGCAGCCGCGGGGTCGCCGAAGGGTCACCCCTCCACTTT. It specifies CASSRGVAEGSPLHF.

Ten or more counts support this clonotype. The CDR3 here is CASSQDIRGTQYF. The CDR3 DNA follows: TGTGCCAGCAGCCAAGATATAAGGGGTACGCAGTATTTT. The chain couples TRBV3-1 to TRBJ2-3; possible D gene TRBD1, 5 bases. CDR3 length: 13 residues. Trimming took 0 bases from V and 8 from J, leaving 9 bases between them. Germline assignment: CDR1 LGHDT and CDR2 YNNKEL (reference sequence).

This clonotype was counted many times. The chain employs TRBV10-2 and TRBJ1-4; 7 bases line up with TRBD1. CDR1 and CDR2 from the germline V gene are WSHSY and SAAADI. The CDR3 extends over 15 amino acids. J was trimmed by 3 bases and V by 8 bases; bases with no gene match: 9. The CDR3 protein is CASGQLGTANEKLFF. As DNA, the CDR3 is TGCGCCAGCGGACAACTCGGGACAGCTAATGAAAAACTGTTTTTT.

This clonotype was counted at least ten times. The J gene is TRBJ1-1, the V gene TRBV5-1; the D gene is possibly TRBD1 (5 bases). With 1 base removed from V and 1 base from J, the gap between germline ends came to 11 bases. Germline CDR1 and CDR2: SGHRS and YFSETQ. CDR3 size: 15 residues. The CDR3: CASSLQQASNTEAFF. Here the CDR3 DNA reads TGCGCCAGCAGCTTGCAACAGGCTTCGAACACTGAAGCTTTCTTT.

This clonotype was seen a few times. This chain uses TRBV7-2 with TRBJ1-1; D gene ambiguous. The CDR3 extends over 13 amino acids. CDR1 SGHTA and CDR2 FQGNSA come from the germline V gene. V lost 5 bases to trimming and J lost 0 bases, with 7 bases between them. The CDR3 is CASSVTVNTEAFF. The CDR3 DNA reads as TGTGCCAGCAGCGTTACAGTGAACACTGAAGCTTTCTTT.

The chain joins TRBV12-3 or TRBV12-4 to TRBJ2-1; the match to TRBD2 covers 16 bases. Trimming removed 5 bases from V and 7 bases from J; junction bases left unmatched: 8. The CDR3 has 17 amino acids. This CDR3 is CASSQGGLAGGYNEQFF. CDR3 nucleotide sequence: TGTGCCAGCAGTCAGGGGGGACTAGCGGGAGGGTATAATGAGCAGTTCTTC.

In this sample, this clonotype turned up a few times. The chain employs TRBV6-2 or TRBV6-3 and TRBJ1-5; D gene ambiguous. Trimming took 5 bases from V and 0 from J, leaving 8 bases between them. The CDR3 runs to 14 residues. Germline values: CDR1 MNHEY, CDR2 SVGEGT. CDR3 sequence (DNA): TGTGCCAGCAGTAAACGCTATAGCAATCAGCCCCAGCATTTT. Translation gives CASSKRYSNQPQHF.

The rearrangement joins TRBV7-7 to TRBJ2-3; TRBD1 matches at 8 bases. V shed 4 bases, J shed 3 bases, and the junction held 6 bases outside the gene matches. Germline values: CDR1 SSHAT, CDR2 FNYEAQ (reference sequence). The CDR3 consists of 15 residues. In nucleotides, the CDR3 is TGTGCCAGCAGCTCAAGACAGGGGAATACAGATACGCAGTATTTT. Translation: CASSSRQGNTDTQYF.

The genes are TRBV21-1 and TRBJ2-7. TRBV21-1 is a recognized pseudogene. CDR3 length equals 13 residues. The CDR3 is CASGNLSVHEQYV. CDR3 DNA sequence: TGTGCCAGCGGCAACCTTTCGGTTCACGAGCAGTACGTC.

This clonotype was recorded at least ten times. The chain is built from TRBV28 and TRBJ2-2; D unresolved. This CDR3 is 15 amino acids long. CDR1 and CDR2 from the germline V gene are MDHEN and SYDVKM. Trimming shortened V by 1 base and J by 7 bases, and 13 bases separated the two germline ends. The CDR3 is CASSLFMLGSGELFF. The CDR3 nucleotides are TGTGCCAGCAGTTTATTCATGCTGGGTAGCGGGGAGCTGTTTTTT.

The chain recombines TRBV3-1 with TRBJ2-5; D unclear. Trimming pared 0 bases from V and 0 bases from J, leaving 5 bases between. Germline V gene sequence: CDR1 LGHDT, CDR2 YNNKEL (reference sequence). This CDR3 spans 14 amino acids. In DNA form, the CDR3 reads TGTGCCAGCAGCCAAGATGACTACCAAGAGACCCAGTACTTC. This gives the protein CASSQDDYQETQYF.

The CDR3 region is CASSLLTTSSYNEQFF. The DNA for the CDR3 is TGTGCCAGCAGCTTACTGACGACGAGCTCCTACAATGAGCAGTTCTTC. The chain couples TRBV13 to TRBJ2-1, with D unresolved. V was trimmed by 2 bases and J by 0 bases, leaving 11 bases between them. This CDR3 comprises 16 residues. Germline CDR1 is PRHDT and CDR2 is FYEKMQ (reference sequence).

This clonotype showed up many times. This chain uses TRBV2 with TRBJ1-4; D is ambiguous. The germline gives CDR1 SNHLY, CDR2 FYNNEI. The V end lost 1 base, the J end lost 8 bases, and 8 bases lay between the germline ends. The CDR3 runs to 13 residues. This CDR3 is CASSEGGREKLFF. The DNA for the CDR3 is TGTGCCAGCAGTGAAGGAGGGAGGGAAAAACTGTTTTTT. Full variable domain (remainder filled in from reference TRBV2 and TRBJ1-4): EPEVTQTPSHQVTQMGQEVILRCVPISNHLYFYWYRQILGQKVEFLVSFYNNEISEKSEIFDDQFSVERPDGSNFTLKIRSTKLEDSAMYFCASSEGGREKLFFGSGTQLSVL.

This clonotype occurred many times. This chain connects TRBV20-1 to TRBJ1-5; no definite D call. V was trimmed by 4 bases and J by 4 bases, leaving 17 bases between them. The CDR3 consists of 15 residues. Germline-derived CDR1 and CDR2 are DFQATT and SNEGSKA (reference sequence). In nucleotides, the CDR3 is TGCAGTGCTACGGGCGGGGAATTGTGGAATCAGCCCCAGCATTTT. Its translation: CSATGGELWNQPQHF.